A selection of T cell receptor beta chains follows, all from one sample in a study of T cell responses to AZD1222 COVID-19 vaccine. Sequencing was performed with immunoSEQ multiplex PCR; in TCRdb, only in-frame clones are kept and a portion is missing. The table has about 97,000 clones, about 88% seen once. This material consisted of peripheral blood, taken on day 0 of AZD1222 vaccination. These receptors were collected from an adult in good health. The CDR3 runs from the conserved cysteine through the conserved F or W. Fields, in order: D gene, J gene, clone size, V gene, CDR3 protein, CDR3 DNA. The D gene is left open where the match is weak. Where a row states a size, it is once, few, many or the class of an expanded clone; other rows omit it.

D: -; J: TRBJ1-2; size: -; V: TRBV10-3; CDR3: CAISEGVRESGKGYTF; DNA: TGTGCCATCAGTGAAGGCGTCCGGGAAAGCGGTAAAGGCTACACCTTC
D: -; J: TRBJ2-6; size: -; V: TRBV7-2; CDR3: CASSLHLSGANVLTF; DNA: TGTGCCAGCAGCTTACACCTCTCTGGGGCCAACGTCCTGACTTTC
D: -; J: TRBJ1-3; size: few; V: TRBV7-9; CDR3: CASSLRSSGNTIYF; DNA: TGTGCCAGCAGCTTAAGAAGCTCTGGAAACACCATATATTTT
D: TRBD1; J: TRBJ1-1; size: -; V: TRBV2; CDR3: CARNRGPGTEAFF; DNA: TGTGCCAGAAACAGGGGGCCGGGAACTGAAGCTTTCTTT
D: -; J: TRBJ2-2; size: -; V: TRBV4-3; CDR3: CASSQIGDGTGELFF; DNA: TGCGCCAGCAGCCAAATTGGGGACGGCACCGGGGAGCTGTTTTTT
D: -; J: TRBJ1-5; size: -; V: TRBV19; CDR3: CASSWGEYSNQPQHF; DNA: TGTGCCAGTAGTTGGGGGGAATATAGCAATCAGCCCCAGCATTTT
D: -; J: TRBJ1-1; size: few; V: TRBV7-2; CDR3: CASSLLGAGAEAFF; DNA: TGTGCCAGCAGCTTACTGGGGGCCGGGGCTGAAGCTTTCTTT
D: -; J: TRBJ1-5; size: -; V: TRBV5-8; CDR3: CASSWVNQPQHF; DNA: TGTGCCAGCAGCTGGGTGAATCAGCCCCAGCATTTT
D: TRBD1; J: TRBJ1-2; size: -; V: TRBV6-5; CDR3: CASSPDRGLGYTF; DNA: TGTGCCAGCAGTCCCGACAGGGGGCTTGGCTACACCTTC
D: -; J: TRBJ2-7; size: -; V: TRBV4-2; CDR3: CASSQSVGTYEQYF; DNA: TGTGCCAGCAGCCAGTCCGTTGGAACCTACGAGCAGTACTTC
D: -; J: TRBJ1-4; size: few; V: TRBV4-3; CDR3: CASSPRVRGEKLFF; DNA: TGCGCCAGCAGCCCCAGGGTGAGAGGAGAAAAACTGTTTTTT